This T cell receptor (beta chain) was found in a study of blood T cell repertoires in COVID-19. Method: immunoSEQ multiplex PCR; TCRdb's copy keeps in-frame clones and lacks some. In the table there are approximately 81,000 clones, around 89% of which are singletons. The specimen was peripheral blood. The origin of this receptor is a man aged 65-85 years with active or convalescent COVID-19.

CDR3 region: CASSLTGVGEQYF. The DNA of the CDR3 is TGTGCCAGCAGCTTAACGGGGGTGGGCGAGCAGTACTTC. The rearrangement uses TRBV5-5 and TRBJ2-7; tentatively, D is TRBD2 (6 bases). The CDR3 is 13 amino acids. Germline V gene data show CDR1 as SGHKS and CDR2 as YYEKEE (reference sequence). V shed 2 bases and J shed 6 bases, with 12 bases lying between them.